The sequence of this T cell receptor (beta chain) was determined in a study of memory CD8 T cells in hepatitis C reinfection. Looking at the study overall: After reinfection, a couple of primary-infection resolvers became chronically infected. Late or post reinfection samples were taken 12 to 24 weeks after detection. The study, taken as a whole, reports: Conclusions on public clonotypes and secondary clearance were not definitive with about 5 donors.

The repertoire was sequenced with immunoSEQ multiplex PCR; TCRdb's copy has only in-frame clones and lacks some. Of 46,000 or so clones in the sample, approximately 92% were seen once. Time point in this sample: late/post reinfection, 12 to 24 weeks after detection. The sorted cells went straight to TCR sequencing with no prior in vitro expansion. Control naive CD8 T cells came from a couple of donors at all three reinfection time points. The V gene lost 7 bases and the J gene lost 1 base, with 16 bases spanning the gap. The germline V gene encodes CDR1 SGHRS and CDR2 YFSETQ. This CDR3 is built from 15 residues. With regard to this clone: Its target is unknown.

Sequencing was carried out using naive CD8+ T cells sorted from blood. The chain carries TRBV5-1 and TRBJ2-3, with D tentatively TRBD2 (5 bases). The TCR was taken from a man aged 18 to 35 with hepatitis C virus infection. For the CDR3, the DNA is TGCGCCAGCTCGGGATTCCAAGCTGGCACAGATACGCAGTATTTT. As protein: CASSGFQAGTDTQYF.